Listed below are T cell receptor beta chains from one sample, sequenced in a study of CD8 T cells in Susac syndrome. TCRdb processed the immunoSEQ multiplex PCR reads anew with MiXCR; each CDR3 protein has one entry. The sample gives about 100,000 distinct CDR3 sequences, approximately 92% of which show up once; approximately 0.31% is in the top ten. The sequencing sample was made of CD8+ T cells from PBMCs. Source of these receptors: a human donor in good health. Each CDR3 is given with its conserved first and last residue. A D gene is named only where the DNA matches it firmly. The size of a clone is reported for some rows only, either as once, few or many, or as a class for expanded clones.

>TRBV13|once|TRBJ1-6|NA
TGTGCCAGCAGCCACACTGGACCGAATAATTCACCCCTCCACTTT
CASSHTGPNNSPLHF
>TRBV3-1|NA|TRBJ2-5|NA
TGTGCCAGCAGCCAAGCTACTAGGATTTCAGGGACCCAGTACTTC
CASSQATRISGTQYF
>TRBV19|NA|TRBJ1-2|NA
TGTGCCAGTAGCGCCGGGACGTTCTATGGCTACACCTTC
CASSAGTFYGYTF
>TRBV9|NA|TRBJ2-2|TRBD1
TGTGCCAGCAGTGAGGACAGGGAGACCGGGGAGCTGTTTTTT
CASSEDRETGELFF
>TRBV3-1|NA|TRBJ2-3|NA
TGTGCCAGCAGCCAAGGGCTAGTCGACACAGATACGCAGTATTTT
CASSQGLVDTDTQYF
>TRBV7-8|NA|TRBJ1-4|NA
TGTGCCGGGGGGATGGGTGAAAAACTGTTTTTT
CAGGMGEKLFF
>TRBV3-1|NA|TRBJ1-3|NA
TGTGCCAGCAGCCGGGGCCCTTCAGGTTCTGGAAACACCATATATTTT
CASSRGPSGSGNTIYF
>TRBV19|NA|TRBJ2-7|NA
TGTGCCAGTAGTATAACTCTCCGGTTGGCCTACGAGCAGTACTTC
CASSITLRLAYEQYF
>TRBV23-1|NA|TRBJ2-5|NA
TGCGCCAGCAGTCAACCCTATGTTCGCGAGAAGACCCAGTACTTC
CASSQPYVREKTQYF
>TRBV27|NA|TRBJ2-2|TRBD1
TGTGCCAGCTCGCGACCGGGGACAGGGGGGGCCGGGGAGCTGTTTTTT
CASSRPGTGGAGELFF
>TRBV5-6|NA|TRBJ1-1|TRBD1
TGTGCCAGCAGCTTTCAGGGGGCAGGCACTGAAGCTTTCTTT
CASSFQGAGTEAFF
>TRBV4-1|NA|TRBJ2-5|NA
TGCGCCAGCAGCCAAGGAGGACAGTTGCAAGAGACCCAGTACTTC
CASSQGGQLQETQYF
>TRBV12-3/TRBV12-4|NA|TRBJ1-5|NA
TGTGCCAGCACCGTGACAGCCCTTAACAATCAGCCCCAGCATTTT
CASTVTALNNQPQHF
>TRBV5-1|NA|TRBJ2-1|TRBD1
TGCGCCAGCAGCCCCGGGACAGGGGACTACAATGAGCAGTTCTTC
CASSPGTGDYNEQFF
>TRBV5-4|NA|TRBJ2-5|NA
TGTGCCAGCAGCTTGGAGGGACTCCAAGAGACCCAGTACTTC
CASSLEGLQETQYF
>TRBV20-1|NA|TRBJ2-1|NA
TGCAGTGCTAGAGATGGAGGGGGAGGATCCTACAATGAGCAGTTCTTC
CSARDGGGGSYNEQFF
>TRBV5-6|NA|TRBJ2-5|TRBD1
TGTGCCAGCAGTTCCCTCGGGGACAGATCTCAAGAGACCCAGTACTTC
CASSSLGDRSQETQYF
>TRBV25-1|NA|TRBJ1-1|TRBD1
TGTGCCAGCAGTGTAACGACAGGGTCTGAAGCTTTCTTT
CASSVTTGSEAFF
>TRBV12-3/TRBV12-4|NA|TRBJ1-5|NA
TGTGCCAGCAGTTTAGGTGGGGGAGTGAATCCCCAGCATTTT
CASSLGGGVNPQHF
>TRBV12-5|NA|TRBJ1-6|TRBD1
TGTGCTAGTGGTTTGGTACAGGGGGCAATGCGTAATTCACCCCTCCACTTT
CASGLVQGAMRNSPLHF
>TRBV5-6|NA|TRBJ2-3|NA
TGTGCCAGCAGCAACAGGGTCTCTAGCACAGATACGCAGTATTTT
CASSNRVSSTDTQYF
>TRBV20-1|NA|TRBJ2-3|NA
TGCAGTGCTAGTCCCTCGGTGGATACGCAGTATTTT
CSASPSVDTQYF
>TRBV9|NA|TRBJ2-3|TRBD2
TGTGCCAGCAGCGTAGGACTAGCGGGTTCCCGCACAGATACGCAGTATTTT
CASSVGLAGSRTDTQYF
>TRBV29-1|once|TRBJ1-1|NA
TGCAGTTTCAGGGGCGGAAACACTGAAGCTTTCTTT
CSFRGGNTEAFF
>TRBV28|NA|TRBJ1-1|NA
TGTGCCAGCACCCCTTTCGTTAGTCCCATGAACACTGAAGCTTTCTTT
CASTPFVSPMNTEAFF
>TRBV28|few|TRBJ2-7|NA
TGTGCCAGCAGTTTTGGGTTGAGCTCCTACGAGCAGTACTTC
CASSFGLSSYEQYF
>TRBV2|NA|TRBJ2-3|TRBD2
TGTGCCAGCAGTGAGGGGCGGGGGGCGACAGATACGCAGTATTTT
CASSEGRGATDTQYF
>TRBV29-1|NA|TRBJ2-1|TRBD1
TGCAGCGTTCCTGACAGGGGGCCCTACAATGAGCAGTTCTTC
CSVPDRGPYNEQFF
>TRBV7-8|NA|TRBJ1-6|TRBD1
TGTGCCAGCAGCATCGGGACAGGGGGTTCACCCCTCCACTTT
CASSIGTGGSPLHF
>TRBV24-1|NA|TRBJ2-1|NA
TGTGCCACCAGTGATAGCGGATGGTACAATGAGCAGTTCTTC
CATSDSGWYNEQFF
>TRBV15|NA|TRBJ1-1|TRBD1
TGTGCCACCAGCAGAGATAAGGGTGGCGACAGGGAGGCTTTCTTT
CATSRDKGGDREAFF
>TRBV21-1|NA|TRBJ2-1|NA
TGTGCCAGCAGCCCTGACGAAAATGAGCAGTTCTTC
CASSPDENEQFF
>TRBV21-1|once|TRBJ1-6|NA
TGTGCCAGCAGCGCTTGGACAGGGGTTTCACCCCTCCACTTT
CASSAWTGVSPLHF
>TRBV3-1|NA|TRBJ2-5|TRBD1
TGTGCCAGCAGCCAGGGACAGGGAGTCGGGACCCAGTACTTC
CASSQGQGVGTQYF
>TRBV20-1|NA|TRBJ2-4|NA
TGCAGTGCTAGACAGGGCATACTAGCCAAAAACATTCAGTACTTC
CSARQGILAKNIQYF
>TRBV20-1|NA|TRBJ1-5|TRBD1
TGCAGTGCTGAGGGGGCTTATCAGCCCCAGCATTTT
CSAEGAYQPQHF
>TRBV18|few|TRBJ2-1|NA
TGTGCCAGCTCCCCCAGCTACAATGAGCAGTTCTTC
CASSPSYNEQFF
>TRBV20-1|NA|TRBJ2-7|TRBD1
TGCAGTGCTAGCTCGCGGGACAGGCCCTCCTACGAGCAGTACTTC
CSASSRDRPSYEQYF
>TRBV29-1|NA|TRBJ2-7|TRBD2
TGCAGCGTTGTGACTAGCGGGGGCTACGAGCAGTACTTC
CSVVTSGGYEQYF
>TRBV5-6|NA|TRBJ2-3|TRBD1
TGTGCCAGCAGCTTGGAGGGCAGGGGGCATAGGAAGCAGTATTTT
CASSLEGRGHRKQYF
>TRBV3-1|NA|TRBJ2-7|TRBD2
TGTGCCAGCAGCCCTACTAGCGGGGGGGCCCGCGAGCAGTACTTC
CASSPTSGGAREQYF